The 15 T cell receptor beta chains below all came from one sample that was sequenced in a study of PD-L1 blockade in urothelial cancer. Data came from immunoSEQ multiplex PCR; TCRdb stores just in-frame clones and leaves some out. The table has tens of thousands of clones, 70% to 90% seen once. Time point noted: pretreatment peripheral blood. The sample consisted of PBMCs, taken around atezolizumab (anti-PD-L1) treatment. Source of these receptors: a middle-aged man with urothelial cancer.

V usage is TRBV28 and J usage is TRBJ1-2; unclear D gene. The CDR3 runs 14 residues. Germline CDR1 MDHEN, CDR2 SYDVKM. V shed 8 bases and J shed 4 bases, with 17 bases lying between them. The CDR3 is CASSREGIIYGYTF. As DNA, the CDR3 is TGTGCCAGCTCCCGGGAGGGAATAATCTATGGCTACACCTTC.

V is TRBV29-1 and J is TRBJ2-3; 7 bases map to TRBD2. This CDR3 is 14 amino acids long. CDR1 is SQVTM, CDR2 ANQGSEA, per germline. V lost 1 base and J lost 4; bases outside the gene matches: 5. The CDR3 nucleotides are TGCAGCGTTGAAGTTGCGGGAGTCCCAGATACGCAGTATTTT. Protein: CSVEVAGVPDTQYF.

This chain connects TRBV5-1 to TRBJ2-1, with TRBD2 matching 10 bases. Trimming took 0 bases from V and 9 from J; bases not matched to a gene: 6. Per the germline V gene, CDR1 is SGHRS and CDR2 is YFSETQ. The CDR3 is 15 residues long. CDR3 residues: CASSLAASGSTEQFF. DNA for the CDR3: TGCGCCAGCAGCTTGGCCGCTAGCGGGAGCACTGAGCAGTTCTTC.

J is TRBJ1-2 and V is TRBV7-9, with 10 bases that match TRBD1. V shed 8 bases and J 3 bases; nucleotides not matched to a gene: 9. Germline loops: CDR1 SEHNR, CDR2 FQNEAQ (reference sequence). CDR3 size: 15 residues. CDR3 sequence (DNA): TGTGCCAGCCTTTCTACCGGGACAGGGGACTATGGCTACACCTTC. Its translation is CASLSTGTGDYGYTF.

The rearrangement links TRBV2 to TRBJ1-1, with D tentatively TRBD1 (5 bases). CDR3 length equals 14 residues. V was trimmed by 4 bases and J by 6 bases, leaving 15 bases between them. CDR1 and CDR2 (germline): SNHLY, FYNNEI. The CDR3 nucleotides are TGTGCCAGCAGTGGGCAGGGCTCGGTCGCTGAAGCTTTCTTT. Its translation: CASSGQGSVAEAFF.

CDR3 DNA: TGTGCCAGCAAACCTGACAGGGAAGGCACAGATACGCAGTATTTT. Translation gives CASKPDREGTDTQYF. J is TRBJ2-3 and V is TRBV9; 7 bases line up with TRBD1. After removal of 6 bases from V and 1 base from J, the junction contained 8 bases not matched to a gene. The germline gives CDR1 SGDLS, CDR2 YYNGEE. The CDR3 has 15 residues. The full variable domain, with the rest looked up from reference TRBV9 and TRBJ2-3, is DSGVTQTPKHLITATGQRVTLRCSPRSGDLSVYWYQQSLDQGLQFLIQYYNGEERAKGNILERFSAQQFPDLHSELNLSSLELGDSALYFCASKPDREGTDTQYFGPGTRLTVL.

V usage is TRBV5-4 and J usage is TRBJ1-2, with TRBD1 identical over 7 bases. Germline CDR1 reads SGHNT; CDR2 reads YYREEE (reference sequence). The V segment lost 0 bases and the J segment 5 bases; nucleotides outside the gene matches: 13. The CDR3 sequence is 17 residues long. The CDR3 loop is CASSLEGSRGRNYGYTF. The CDR3 bases are TGTGCCAGCAGCTTGGAAGGGAGTAGGGGGCGGAATTATGGCTACACCTTC.

The rearrangement joins TRBV5-1 to TRBJ2-7, with a tentative D call TRBD1 (5 bases). The CDR3 has 12 amino acids. Deletions cut 0 bases from V and 9 bases from J, with 10 bases between. The V gene's germline CDR1 is SGHRS and CDR2 YFSETQ. For the CDR3, the DNA is TGCGCCAGCAGCTTGGACAGGTCGGGGCAGTACTTC. This encodes CASSLDRSGQYF.

This clone has a handful of counts. This sequence joins TRBV4-1 and TRBJ2-3, with a tentative D call TRBD1 (5 bases). CDR3 length: 17 residues. Germline V gives CDR1 MGHRA, CDR2 YSYEKL. With 4 bases removed from V and 6 bases from J, the gap between germline ends came to 23 bases. CDR3 amino acids: CASSLTPKTVPADTQYF. The CDR3 bases are TGCGCCAGCAGCCTCACCCCCAAGACAGTGCCCGCGGATACGCAGTATTTT.

This clone occurred once. The rearrangement links TRBV9 to TRBJ2-7, with 10 bases aligning to TRBD1. With V trimmed by 4 bases and J by 1 base, 11 bases remained unmatched. This CDR3 comprises 17 residues. Germline V CDR1 and CDR2: SGDLS, YYNGEE. This CDR3 is CASSQHSRTGGSYEQYF. The CDR3 nucleotides read TGTGCCAGCAGCCAACACTCCCGGACAGGGGGATCCTACGAGCAGTACTTC.

This chain joins TRBV14 and TRBJ2-3, with D perhaps TRBD1 (6 bases). V lost 9 bases and J 6 bases, leaving 16 bases between the germline ends. The CDR3 totals 13 residues. Germline V gene lookup returns CDR1 SGHDN and CDR2 FVKESK. CDR3 protein: CASYRVLTDTQYF. In DNA form, the CDR3 reads TGTGCCAGTTACAGGGTCCTCACGGATACGCAGTATTTT.

The chain joins TRBV7-8 to TRBJ1-1, with D unclear. This CDR3 contains 15 residues. From germline, CDR1 is SGHVS and CDR2 FQNEAQ. The V and J ends lost 4 bases and 7 bases respectively, with 19 bases between them. As DNA, the CDR3 is TGTGCCAGCAGCTCGACGAGCCCCGGGGTTTATGAAGCTTTCTTT. Translating it yields CASSSTSPGVYEAFF.

The chain employs TRBV9 and TRBJ2-7, with TRBD1 matching 7 bases. CDR1 and CDR2 (germline): SGDLS, YYNGEE. The CDR3 consists of 15 residues. V gave up 5 bases and J gave up 0 bases; unmatched junction bases: 8. Here the CDR3 DNA reads TGTGCCAGCAGTCCTACCAGGGGGACCTCCTACGAGCAGTACTTC. Its translation: CASSPTRGTSYEQYF.

This chain joins TRBV6-5 and TRBJ1-1; D not resolved. The CDR3 sequence is 16 residues long. Deletions cut 2 bases from V and 1 base from J, with 14 bases between. CDR1 and CDR2 from the germline V gene are MNHEY and SVGAGI. CDR3 region: CASSYRGRVTNTEAFF. The CDR3 nucleotides read TGTGCCAGCAGTTACCGTGGGAGGGTAACGAACACTGAAGCTTTCTTT.

The genes are TRBV7-9 and TRBJ2-5; maybe TRBD1 (5 bases). The length of the CDR3 is 16 residues. Between the trimmed V and J ends, which lost 4 bases and 2 bases, there was a span of 17 bases. CDR1 and CDR2 from the germline V gene are SEHNR and FQNEAQ (reference sequence). The CDR3 coding sequence is TGTGCCAGCAGCTCTTCAGGGAACAGACTTCAAGAGACCCAGTACTTC. Translated: CASSSSGNRLQETQYF.